This T cell receptor beta chain stems from a study of blood T cell repertoires in COVID-19 (dated by TCRdb to 2019 to 2021). As for the study more broadly: Samples from collaborators originated in the United States, Italy and Spain and spanned both the acute and convalescent phases of COVID-19. The material from the prospective study consisted of cDNA or gDNA derived from T cells, B-cell-depleted T cells, or PBMCs. The dataset comprised deeply sampled blood TCRbeta repertoires from subjects exposed to, actively infected with, or recovered from COVID-19. The repertoires were made available in a free public database intended to serve as a resource for research on the immune response to SARS-CoV-2. Samples were obtained from the ongoing ImmuneRACE study (first 160 participants) and from 1,000 to 1,500 subjects provided by 6 global collaborators. Nearly every sample came with metadata listing a de-identified subject ID, COVID-19 status, age in years and sex. Where HLA class I and class II types were available, the types were taken from metadata supplied by the sample provider, not from assay-based typing.

There are 16 amino acids in the CDR3, from cysteine to phenylalanine inclusive. The read is trimmed to its CDR3 DNA, 48 bases read in frame from base 1. CDR1 and CDR2, per the germline V gene, are SGHTA and FQGNSA. Compared with germline, V lacks 1 base and J lacks 3 bases; bases without a gene match: 7. Participants in the prospective study were aged roughly 18 to 100 years, lived in 20 to 30 United States geographic areas, and enrolled through a virtual design. To assign participants to cohorts, the prospective study relied on clinical history that participants themselves reported in a screening survey and a study questionnaire. For ImmuneRACE Cohort 3, a participant was defined as recovered based on two consecutive negative NP/OP PCR tests, clearance by a healthcare professional, or resolution of symptoms. In the prospective study, whole blood, serum and a nasopharyngeal or oropharyngeal swab were collected from each participant by mobile phlebotomists. Over a roughly 2-month period, participants in the prospective study had the option of providing additional blood draws and questionnaires. Prospective study blood samples were shipped either frozen or at room temperature before DNA extraction.

Overall results and qualifications from the work: How much clinical and demographic metadata was included differed by source and by participant, and the metadata was provided uncurated.

TCRbeta CDR3 regions were amplified from genomic DNA by means of the immunoSEQ Assay, a bias-controlled multiplex PCR. Processing in the source paper ran as follows. Within the assay, amplification of reference gene primers was used to estimate how many nucleated cells each sample contained. Sequence reads were collapsed and filtered to measure the absolute abundance of every unique TCRbeta CDR3 rearrangement. For each sample, productive Simpson clonality was calculated by taking the square root of Simpson's diversity index across productive rearrangements. In TCRdb, the immuneACCESS table is reduced to in-frame sequences with V and J assigned. These tables do not hold every clone; where another copy was compared, an unresolved V gene accounts for under half, and the others remain unexplained. V and J calls and clone size are as listed in that table; D and trimming were resolved from the DNA. This sample comprises 250,000 or so clones, around 84% of them detected only once. Less than 2% of the sample lies in the top ten.

This clone was recorded only once. Its antigen is unknown. Within one base of it there is no much larger clone, and no base qualities were kept. Sequenced input: PBMCs or T cells enriched from blood (not recorded which). This receptor was identified in a man between 40 and 49 years old who had recovered from COVID-19. The V gene is TRBV7-2 and the J gene is TRBJ2-7, with 9 central nucleotides matching TRBD2. The CDR3: CASSLDMAGGIYEQYF. The nucleotides are TGTGCCAGCAGCTTAGATATGGCGGGGGGGATCTACGAGCAGTACTTC.